This is a list of T cell receptor beta chains from one sample in a study of T cell repertoires in cytomegalovirus infection. TCRdb ran MiXCR on the reads and lists one entry per CDR3 protein. Of approximately 990,000 distinct CDR3 sequences listed, around 30% were seen once; the top ten hold more than 13%. These TCRs' antigens remain unknown. The sequenced sample was cultured CD8+ T cells from PBMCs, obtained from culture after CMV antigen stimulation. These TCRs come from a human donor in good health (CMV status not recorded). Some clones in this sample may be carry-over from other donors' samples. Both conserved end residues are part of each CDR3. Fields, in order: CDR3 protein, CDR3 DNA, J gene, D gene, clone size, V gene. The D gene is left open where the match is weak. Clone size is stated in some rows and not others, as once, few, many or a class when expanded.

CASSSVGEYTDTQYF	TGTGCCAGCAGCTCCGTAGGAGAGTACACAGATACGCAGTATTTT	TRBJ2-3	NA	many	TRBV7-8
CASSVRTGRSGANVLTF	TGTGCCAGCAGCGTCCGCACAGGGAGATCTGGGGCCAACGTCCTGACTTTC	TRBJ2-6	NA	NA	TRBV9
CASSLGGQITGELFF	TGTGCCAGCAGCTTAGGGGGACAAATCACCGGGGAGCTGTTTTTT	TRBJ2-2	NA	many	TRBV7-8
CATLQAGGAYNEQFF	TGTGCCACCCTACAAGCTGGCGGGGCATACAATGAGCAGTTCTTC	TRBJ2-1	NA	many	TRBV7-2
CASSQQGGLETQYF	TGTGCCAGCAGCCAGCAGGGGGGCCTTGAGACCCAGTACTTC	TRBJ2-5	NA	few	TRBV6-2/TRBV6-3
CASGLGGHGYTF	TGTGCTAGTGGTTTGGGGGGGCACGGCTACACCTTC	TRBJ1-2	NA	NA	TRBV12-5
CASSLEIGTGRNEQFF	TGTGCCAGCAGCTTAGAGATAGGGACAGGAAGGAATGAGCAGTTCTTC	TRBJ2-1	TRBD1	NA	TRBV7-9
CASSEQGHTEAFF	TGTGCCAGCAGCGAACAGGGACACACTGAAGCTTTCTTT	TRBJ1-1	NA	many	TRBV7-2
CASSSRFPGLGAFF	TGTGCCAGCAGCAGTAGGTTCCCGGGACTCGGAGCTTTCTTT	TRBJ1-1	NA	few	TRBV11-3
CASRRDREDTEAFF	TGTGCCAGCAGGCGCGACAGGGAGGACACTGAAGCTTTCTTT	TRBJ1-1	TRBD1	many	TRBV7-2
CSARSPGQAIYGYTF	TGCAGTGCGCGAAGCCCCGGACAGGCCATCTATGGCTACACCTTC	TRBJ1-2	TRBD1	many	TRBV20-1
CASGQGLAGAQHYYNEQFF	TGCGCCAGCGGCCAGGGCCTAGCGGGGGCGCAACACTACTACAATGAGCAGTTCTTC	TRBJ2-1	TRBD2	NA	TRBV4-1
CASSSKGTGSYEQYF	TGTGCCAGCAGCTCGAAGGGGACAGGGTCGTACGAGCAGTACTTC	TRBJ2-7	TRBD1	many	TRBV9
CASSFSGGQYNEQFF	TGTGCCAGCAGCTTTAGCGGGGGGCAGTACAATGAGCAGTTCTTC	TRBJ2-1	TRBD2	few	TRBV7-2
CASARGGYNEQFF	TGTGCCAGCGCCAGGGGGGGATACAATGAGCAGTTCTTC	TRBJ2-1	NA	NA	TRBV6-6
CASRKGTGSNQPQHF	TGTGCCAGTCGGAAGGGGACAGGATCCAATCAGCCCCAGCATTTT	TRBJ1-5	TRBD1	NA	TRBV12-3/TRBV12-4
CASSLVGAQETQYF	TGTGCCAGCAGCTTAGTGGGAGCCCAAGAGACCCAGTACTTC	TRBJ2-5	NA	many	TRBV7-9
CASSSASVPEAFF	TGTGCCAGCAGTTCCGCAAGTGTCCCTGAAGCTTTCTTT	TRBJ1-1	NA	NA	TRBV27
CANSLRGDTIYF	TGTGCCAACAGCCTACGTGGGGACACCATATATTTT	TRBJ1-3	NA	NA	TRBV12-3/TRBV12-4
CASSYSVWIPSTTDTQYF	TGTGCCAGCAGTTACTCGGTCTGGATCCCTAGCACCACAGATACGCAGTATTTT	TRBJ2-3	NA	few	TRBV6-2/TRBV6-3
CATSTIAVGELFF	TGTGCCACCAGCACCATAGCGGTCGGGGAGCTGTTTTTT	TRBJ2-2	NA	NA	TRBV15
CASSIGHSNQPQHF	TGTGCCAGCAGCATCGGACATAGCAATCAGCCCCAGCATTTT	TRBJ1-5	NA	few	TRBV7-8
CSAHPLEVLNTEAFF	TGCAGTGCCCACCCTTTGGAAGTCCTGAACACTGAAGCTTTCTTT	TRBJ1-1	NA	NA	TRBV20-1
CAIRTGASTDTQYF	TGTGCCATCAGAACAGGGGCGAGCACAGATACGCAGTATTTT	TRBJ2-3	TRBD1	few	TRBV10-3
CASSNPPGQGDEQYF	TGTGCCAGCAGTAACCCCCCGGGACAGGGTGACGAGCAGTACTTC	TRBJ2-7	TRBD1	many	TRBV7-2
CASGGGGMNTEAFF	TGTGCCAGCGGTGGAGGGGGCATGAACACTGAAGCTTTCTTT	TRBJ1-1	TRBD1	many	TRBV7-9
CASKVSSSYNEQFF	TGTGCCAGCAAGGTCAGCAGCTCCTACAATGAGCAGTTCTTC	TRBJ2-1	NA	NA	TRBV27
CASSEQGTSGGRKYTDTQYF	TGTGCCAGCAGTGAACAAGGGACTAGCGGGGGCAGGAAGTACACAGATACGCAGTATTTT	TRBJ2-3	TRBD2	NA	TRBV2
CASSLAVNEKLFF	TGTGCCAGCAGTTTAGCCGTTAATGAAAAACTGTTTTTT	TRBJ1-4	NA	few	TRBV12-3/TRBV12-4
CASSLGDGYGYTF	TGTGCCAGCAGCTTAGGTGACGGCTATGGCTACACCTTC	TRBJ1-2	NA	NA	TRBV7-6
CASSSQGLANYGYTF	TGTGCCAGCAGTTCTCAGGGTCTAGCTAACTATGGCTACACCTTC	TRBJ1-2	NA	many	TRBV27
CASSQDRVLYNEQFF	TGTGCCAGCAGCCAAGACAGGGTGTTATACAATGAGCAGTTCTTC	TRBJ2-1	TRBD1	NA	TRBV5-4
CVSSDTGLPTDTQYF	TGTGTCAGCAGCGACACGGGACTCCCCACAGATACGCAGTATTTT	TRBJ2-3	NA	NA	TRBV5-3
CASSSGNSYEQYF	TGTGCCAGCAGCTCGGGAAACTCCTACGAGCAGTACTTC	TRBJ2-7	NA	NA	TRBV2
CSAPLVDNYGYTF	TGCAGTGCTCCTTTGGTAGACAACTATGGCTACACCTTC	TRBJ1-2	NA	NA	TRBV20-1
CASSFRLLAGSTDTQYF	TGTGCCAGCAGTTTCCGTCTACTAGCGGGGAGCACAGATACGCAGTATTTT	TRBJ2-3	TRBD2	NA	TRBV12-3/TRBV12-4
CASSPLNRDPGGGYTF	TGCGCCAGCAGCCCTCTTAACAGGGACCCAGGGGGTGGCTACACCTTC	TRBJ1-2	TRBD1	few	TRBV4-1
CASSEVRKYSNQPQHF	TGTGCCAGCAGTGAGGTACGCAAGTATAGCAATCAGCCCCAGCATTTT	TRBJ1-5	NA	once	TRBV6-6
CASSLGWGLNQPQHF	TGTGCCAGCAGCTTGGGGTGGGGCCTGAATCAGCCCCAGCATTTT	TRBJ1-5	NA	once	TRBV5-6
CATSRNRRETQYF	TGTGCCACCAGCAGAAACAGGAGAGAGACCCAGTACTTC	TRBJ2-5	NA	NA	TRBV15
CASSQDTSGLYGYTF	TGTGCCAGCAGCCAAGATACTTCGGGTCTCTATGGCTACACCTTC	TRBJ1-2	NA	NA	TRBV4-2
CATSRRTGDPTNEKLFF	TGTGCCACCAGCAGACGGACAGGGGACCCAACTAATGAAAAACTGTTTTTT	TRBJ1-4	TRBD1	few	TRBV15
CASSPRGTGGTDTQYF	TGTGCCAGCAGCCCGAGAGGGACAGGGGGCACAGATACGCAGTATTTT	TRBJ2-3	TRBD1	once	TRBV13
CASSETGPGANVLTF	TGTGCCAGCAGCGAAACGGGGCCCGGGGCCAACGTCCTGACTTTC	TRBJ2-6	NA	few	TRBV12-3/TRBV12-4
CASNNFMTEQFF	TGTGCCAGTAACAACTTCATGACGGAGCAGTTCTTC	TRBJ2-1	NA	NA	TRBV19
CASSYSTPSQPQHF	TGTGCCAGCAGTTACTCTACTCCGTCTCAGCCCCAGCATTTT	TRBJ1-5	NA	NA	TRBV6-2/TRBV6-3
CSARDFSSYNEQFF	TGCAGCGCCAGGGACTTCAGCTCCTACAATGAGCAGTTCTTC	TRBJ2-1	NA	few	TRBV29-1
CATSRKGGRQETQYF	TGTGCCACCAGCAGGAAAGGGGGCAGACAAGAGACCCAGTACTTC	TRBJ2-5	TRBD1	NA	TRBV15
CASRGAHSYNEQFF	TGTGCCAGTCGGGGGGCACACTCCTACAATGAGCAGTTCTTC	TRBJ2-1	NA	many	TRBV19
CASSPKFGFAEKLFF	TGTGCCAGCTCACCGAAGTTTGGGTTTGCTGAAAAACTGTTTTTT	TRBJ1-4	NA	NA	TRBV18
CASSSSGIYLRSTEAFF	TGTGCCAGCAGCTCCTCCGGGATCTACTTAAGGAGCACTGAAGCTTTCTTT	TRBJ1-1	NA	many	TRBV7-2
CASSRITGGAYGYTF	TGTGCCAGCAGCCGTATTACAGGGGGCGCTTATGGCTACACCTTC	TRBJ1-2	TRBD1	NA	TRBV7-9
CASSLEGSANTEAFF	TGTGCCAGCAGCTTAGAGGGCAGTGCGAACACTGAAGCTTTCTTT	TRBJ1-1	NA	NA	TRBV7-8
CASSYPTRASGGLDEQFF	TGTGCCAGCAGTTACCCTACCCGGGCTAGCGGGGGGTTGGATGAGCAGTTCTTC	TRBJ2-1	TRBD2	few	TRBV6-6
CASSGRGVESGTDSDTQYF	TGTGCCAGCAGCGGGAGGGGGGTGGAGAGCGGAACAGATTCAGATACGCAGTATTTT	TRBJ2-3	NA	many	TRBV7-8
CASSLLRDHTDTQYF	TGTGCCAGCAGTTTGCTCCGGGACCACACAGATACGCAGTATTTT	TRBJ2-3	NA	NA	TRBV6-2/TRBV6-3